Sequencing of this TCR beta chain was carried out in a study of T cell responses to AZD1222 COVID-19 vaccine. Study-wide results and limits: Spike-specific TCR breadth and depth grew following two AZD1222 doses. Only a handful of AZD1222 recipients, more than 5 in all, had baseline seropositivity.

Concerning this clone: As yet, its antigen is unknown.

Sequenced by immunoSEQ multiplex PCR; TCRdb stores in-frame clones only, minus some. This table has 75,000 to 85,000 clones, 75% to 90% appearing once. The V gene end was trimmed by 5 bases and the J gene end by 7 bases; junction bases not matched to a gene: 5. Germline loops: CDR1 SQVTM, CDR2 ANQGSEA. The CDR3 is made up of 13 amino acids. Sequenced material: peripheral blood, taken on day 0 of AZD1222 vaccination. This receptor was obtained from an adult in good health. This chain connects TRBV29-1 to TRBJ2-7, with 13 bases that match TRBD2. CDR3 loop: CSVWTSGRREQYF. The CDR3 region has the DNA TGCAGCGTTTGGACTAGCGGGAGACGGGAGCAGTACTTC.